This entry lists 10 T cell receptor beta chains sequenced from one sample in a study of OX40 agonist ivuxolimab in advanced cancers. Data came from immunoSEQ multiplex PCR; TCRdb stores just in-frame clones and leaves some out. The table records 80,000 or so clones, more than 75% of them present only once. Specimen: CD4+ or CD8+ T cells sorted from blood, collected in a trial of the OX40 agonist ivuxolimab. These receptors all stem from an adult with an advanced solid tumor such as melanoma, head and neck, liver or kidney cancer.

V gene TRBV27 combines with J gene TRBJ2-7; 7 bases are shared with TRBD2. Germline-derived CDR1 and CDR2 are MNHEY and SMNVEV (reference sequence). Losses at the gene ends were 4 bases for V and 5 bases for J; bases not matched to a gene: 8. CDR3 size: 14 residues. The chain's CDR3 is CASSYKAGRDEQYF. The CDR3 nucleotides read TGTGCCAGCAGTTATAAAGCAGGGAGGGACGAGCAGTACTTC.

The chain carries TRBV5-1 and TRBJ2-6, with D uncertain. V lost 0 bases and J lost 1, with 5 bases in between. The CDR3 totals 15 residues. Germline V gene sequence: CDR1 SGHRS, CDR2 YFSETQ. CDR3 sequence (DNA): TGCGCCAGCAGCTTGGAAGGGTCTGGGGCCAACGTCCTGACTTTC. It yields the protein CASSLEGSGANVLTF.

The rearrangement joins TRBV6-6 to TRBJ1-1, with D hard to call. The CDR3 is 11 amino acids. Germline V lookup: CDR1 MNHNY, CDR2 SVGAGI (reference sequence). V was clipped by 2 bases and J by 3 bases, with 1 base between them. CDR3 sequence (DNA): TGTGCCAGCAGTTACCACACTGAAGCTTTCTTT. This encodes CASSYHTEAFF.

The V call is TRBV4-3, the J call TRBJ2-1; maybe TRBD1 (6 bases). CDR1 is LGHNA and CDR2 is YSLEER in the germline V gene. This CDR3 is 12 amino acids long. V lost 4 bases and J 6 bases, leaving 7 bases between the germline ends. CDR3 bases: TGCGCCAGCAGCCGGGGGCGCAATGAGCAGTTCTTC. Residues: CASSRGRNEQFF.

This chain uses TRBV2 with TRBJ2-7; 13 nucleotides line up with TRBD2. The CDR3 runs 15 residues. V gave up 5 bases and J gave up 7 bases; unmatched junction bases: 8. Germline V gives CDR1 SNHLY, CDR2 FYNNEI. CDR3 coding DNA: TGTGCCAGCAGTCGTCGGACTAGCGGGAGTTTTGAGCAGTACTTC. This encodes CASSRRTSGSFEQYF.

This chain uses TRBV5-6 with TRBJ1-1; D gene ambiguous. CDR1 SGHDT and CDR2 YYEEEE come from the germline V gene. V was shortened by 1 base and J by 8 bases, with 6 bases between the two germline ends. The CDR3 spans 11 residues. As DNA, the CDR3 is TGTGCCAGCAGCTTGAGGCAGGAAGCTTTCTTT. Its translation is CASSLRQEAFF.

CDR3 in amino acids: CASSLVSAGAVDEQFF. The CDR3 coding sequence is TGTGCCAGCAGCTTAGTCTCGGCGGGAGCTGTAGATGAGCAGTTCTTC. V usage is TRBV7-2 and J usage is TRBJ2-1, with 7 bases identical to TRBD2. Germline-derived CDR1 and CDR2 are SGHTA and FQGNSA. There are 16 residues in the CDR3. The V gene end was trimmed by 1 base and the J gene end by 8 bases; junction bases not matched to a gene: 11.

V usage is TRBV19 and J usage is TRBJ1-1; 7 positions agree with TRBD1. From germline, CDR1 is LNHDA and CDR2 SQIVND (reference sequence). This CDR3 is 14 amino acids long. V lost 4 bases to trimming and J lost 1 base; unmatched junction nucleotides: 3. This CDR3 is CASSTRGENTEAFF. CDR3 coding DNA: TGTGCCAGTAGTACCAGGGGGGAGAACACTGAAGCTTTCTTT.

The V and J genes are TRBV6-5 and TRBJ1-1; D possibly corresponds to TRBD1 (6 bases). Trimming cost V 7 bases and J 10 bases, with 19 bases left between them. This CDR3 region has 13 residues. The germline V gene has CDR1 MNHEY and CDR2 SVGAGI. The DNA of the CDR3 is TGTGCCAGCACTCGAGAAAGGGGGAGCGTAGCTTTCTTT. This sequence encodes CASTRERGSVAFF.

The J gene is TRBJ1-3, the V gene TRBV7-9, with D unresolved. There are 15 residues in the CDR3. Between the trimmed V and J ends, which lost 1 base and 0 bases, there was a span of 7 bases. Germline CDR1 and CDR2: SEHNR and FQNEAQ (reference sequence). In DNA, the CDR3 is TGTGCCAGCAGCTTAGTAGGGCCCTCTGGAAACACCATATATTTT. Protein: CASSLVGPSGNTIYF. The full variable domain, its missing parts supplied by reference TRBV7-9 and TRBJ1-3, is DTGVSQNPRHKITKRGQNVTFRCDPISEHNRLYWYRQTLGQGPEFLTYFQNEAQLEKSRLLSDRFSAERPKGSFSTLEIQRTEQGDSAMYLCASSLVGPSGNTIYFGEGSWLTVV.